The 30 T cell receptor beta chains given below trace back to one sample, sequenced in a study of tumor and adjacent non-tumor tissue in lung cancer. This sample's RNA came from whole unsorted tissue. More than 3 cm separated this lung sample from the edge of the tumor. Three rounds of nested PCR, following a modified ARM-PCR protocol, produced the TCRbeta library. TCRdb redid the calling of the multiplex PCR reads with MiXCR, one entry per CDR3 protein. Here the sample spans 90,000 to 110,000 distinct CDR3 sequences, over 55% being singletons. The sample was distant non-tumor lung tissue. The receptors derive from a man aged 55-75 years with non-small cell lung cancer.

This clonotype was counted a few times. The V and J genes are TRBV30 and TRBJ1-3, with D uncertain. The V and J ends lost 0 bases and 2 bases respectively, with 11 bases between them. The CDR3 runs 15 residues. Germline V gives CDR1 GTSNPN, CDR2 SVGIG (reference sequence). The CDR3 spells CAWSVPLAAGNTIYF. CDR3 nucleotide sequence: TGTGCCTGGAGTGTACCCCTCGCCGCTGGAAACACCATATATTTT. Using reference TRBV30 and TRBJ1-3 for the parts outside the CDR3, the full variable domain is SQTIHQWPATLVQPVGSPLSLECTVEGTSNPNLYWYRQAAGRGLQLLFYSVGIGQISSEVPQNLSASRPQDRQFILSSKKLLLSDSGFYLCAWSVPLAAGNTIYFGEGSWLTVV.

In this sample, this clonotype turned up many times. CDR3 loop: CASSQSRDKRDTEAFF. The DNA for the CDR3 is TGCGCCAGCAGTCAATCGAGGGACAAAAGGGACACTGAAGCTTTCTTT. This chain connects TRBV23-1 to TRBJ1-1, with D possibly being TRBD1 (6 bases). TRBV23-1 is treated as an ORF (open reading frame) with a function not yet certain. Trimming stripped 0 bases from V and 3 bases from J, with 14 bases between. CDR3 size: 16 residues.

This clonotype was counted ten times or more. The chain joins TRBV29-1 to TRBJ2-3; D tentatively reads TRBD1 or TRBD2 (5 bases each). Germline CDR1 reads SQVTM; CDR2 reads ANQGSEA. The CDR3 loop spans 12 amino acids. Between the trimmed V and J ends, which lost 1 base and 3 bases, there was a span of 5 bases. The CDR3 DNA is TGCAGCGTTGAAGGGGGGACAGATACGCAGTATTTT. As protein: CSVEGGTDTQYF.

Of note for this clonotype: The germline gene is not matched at one end of the junction; a read error may be the cause. The chain uses TRBV6-5 and TRBJ1-2; tentatively, D is TRBD1 (5 bases). The germline V gene encodes CDR1 MNHEY and CDR2 SVGAGI. CDR3 size: 17 residues. CDR3 nucleotides: TGTGCCAGCAGTTACTCGTTAGATTTCGCCGACAGCTATGGCTGCACTTTC. Translation: CASSYSLDFADSYGCTF.

The rearrangement links TRBV20-1 to TRBJ2-2; TRBD2 might be the D (6 bases). This CDR3 is 16 amino acids long. From germline, CDR1 is DFQATT and CDR2 SNEGSKA (reference sequence). V was cut by 6 bases and J by 9 bases, with 26 bases left in between. The CDR3 DNA is TGCAGTGCCCAGATGGCTAGCGATCCCCGGGCCCGGGAGCTGTTTTTT. Translated: CSAQMASDPRARELFF.

Of note for this clonotype: This may come from a read error, since a much larger clone is one base off. It is likely a read error, because the conserved phenylalanine at the end of the CDR3 is missing. J is TRBJ1-1 and V is TRBV13; D gene ambiguous. Trimming left V 1 base short and J 6 bases short, with 9 bases between. This CDR3 contains 13 residues. From germline, CDR1 is PRHDT and CDR2 FYEKMQ (reference sequence). CDR3 sequence (DNA): TGTGCCAGCAGCTTAGTTCGCGGGTCTGAAGCTTTCTTA. It yields the protein CASSLVRGSEAFL.

A remark on this clonotype: This may arise from a read error, as a much more abundant clone is one base away. The chain joins TRBV5-4 to TRBJ1-2; D call uncertain. CDR1 is SGHNT and CDR2 is YYREEE in the germline V gene (reference sequence). CDR3 size: 14 residues. CDR3 amino acids: CVSSSGRASSGYTF. In DNA form, the CDR3 reads TGTGTCAGCAGCTCCGGGAGAGCAAGCTCTGGCTACACCTTC.

With respect to this clonotype: Lacking the conserved final phenylalanine or tryptophan, this CDR3 likely reflects a read error. The limits of the CDR3 on the DNA are not certain, so only TCRdb's listed CDR3 is given. CDR3 loop: CASGQGGQPEHI. This chain connects TRBV4-1 to TRBJ1-5; TRBD1 is the table's D call, not checked against the DNA. Ends included, the CDR3 has 12 residues. Germline V gene sequence: CDR1 MGHRA, CDR2 YSYEKL.

This clonotype was seen repeatedly, ten times or more. CDR3 nucleotides: TGTGCCAGCAGTTTAGTAACGGGCGCGCGGGGCTCTGGAAACACCATATATTTT. Translation: CASSLVTGARGSGNTIYF. This sequence joins TRBV12-3 or TRBV12-4 and TRBJ1-3; the D is unclear. The CDR3 runs 18 residues. The ends were cut back, 1 base at V and 0 bases at J, with 16 bases in the middle.

The chain recombines TRBV29-1 with TRBJ1-5, with D tentatively TRBD1 (6 bases). Germline V gene sequence: CDR1 SQVTM, CDR2 ANQGSEA. The CDR3 contains 15 residues. V was shortened by 4 bases and J by 1 base, with 14 bases between the two germline ends. The CDR3 sequence is CSVVLGAGSNQPQHF. Written as DNA, the CDR3 is TGCAGCGTTGTATTGGGGGCTGGGAGCAATCAGCCCCAGCATTTT.

With respect to this clonotype: No conserved phenylalanine or tryptophan is present at the end of the CDR3, so a read error is the likely explanation. Because the CDR3's place on the DNA is in doubt, the DNA is left out and the CDR3 is given as listed by TCRdb. The rearrangement links TRBV7-8 to TRBJ2-1; TRBD1 is taken as the D call from the table, unchecked against the DNA. Germline V lookup: CDR1 SGHVS, CDR2 FQNEAQ. The CDR3 is 13 amino acids in total, end residues counted. The chain's CDR3 is CASSLRTGNEQFY.

Of note for this clonotype: Germline is not matched at one junction end, which may reflect a read error. The J gene is TRBJ2-5, the V gene TRBV29-1, with D possibly being TRBD1 or TRBD2 (5 bases each). There are 12 residues in the CDR3. In germline, CDR1 is SQVTM, CDR2 ANQGSEA. The CDR3 here is CGVDGGSETQYF. CDR3 bases: TGCGGCGTGGATGGGGGTTCAGAGACTCAGTACTTC. The full variable domain, with the rest looked up from reference TRBV29-1 and TRBJ2-5, is SAVISQKPSRDICQRGTSLTIQCQVDSQVTMMFWYRQQPGQSLTLIATANQGSEATYESGFVIDKFPISRPNLTFSTLTVSNMSPEDSSIYLCGVDGGSETQYFGPGTRLLVL.

Note on this clonotype: A much larger clone sits a single nucleotide away, making a read error possible. The conserved phenylalanine or tryptophan normally closing the CDR3 is absent here, so this likely arose from a read error. CDR3 coding DNA: TGCAGTGCTTCGACTAGCGGGGCGAAATACAATGAGCAGTTCCTC. Protein product: CSASTSGAKYNEQFL. The gene calls are TRBV20-1 and TRBJ2-1; 11 bases align to TRBD2. Germline V lookup: CDR1 DFQATT, CDR2 SNEGSKA (reference sequence). The CDR3 is 15 amino acids. The trim removed 5 bases at V and 4 bases at J, leaving 7 bases unmatched.

On this clonotype itself: The junction and the germline gene differ at one end; a read error may be behind it. The rearrangement joins TRBV7-9 to TRBJ2-6; possibly TRBD1 or TRBD2 for D (5 bases each). The length of the CDR3 is 15 residues. Germline loops: CDR1 SEHNR, CDR2 FQNEAQ (reference sequence). CDR3 nucleotides: TGTGCCAGCAGCTTCACCACGCCCGGGGCCAACCTCCTGACTTTC. This encodes CASSFTTPGANLLTF.

The chain combines TRBV7-2 with TRBJ1-6; 11 bases map to TRBD1. Germline CDR1 SGHTA, CDR2 FQGNSA. The CDR3 totals 16 residues. The J segment lost 8 bases and the V segment lost 1 base, leaving 4 bases of the junction unmatched. The CDR3 DNA reads TGTGCCAGCAGCTTAGGGGGGACAGGGGGACATTCACCCCTCCACTTT. Its protein is CASSLGGTGGHSPLHF.

Points on this clonotype: The CDR3 does not end in the conserved phenylalanine or tryptophan, so this is likely a read error. This chain uses TRBV20-1 with TRBJ2-3; 8 nucleotides line up with TRBD1. Per the germline V gene, CDR1 is DFQATT and CDR2 is SNEGSKA (reference sequence). V lost 1 base, J lost 3 bases, and 6 bases stayed unmatched. CDR3 length: 15 amino acids. The CDR3 DNA sequence: TGCAGTGCTAGAGCTGGACAGGGACCTACAGATACGCAGTATTCT. Translation gives CSARAGQGPTDTQYS.

Ten or more counts support this clonotype. The chain has TRBV28 and TRBJ2-7, with D hard to call. The CDR3 consists of 10 residues. The germline V and J ends were trimmed by 6 bases and 5 bases, with 5 bases remaining between them. Germline V lookup: CDR1 MDHEN, CDR2 SYDVKM. CDR3 nucleotide sequence: TGTGCCAGCAGGGGCAACGAGCAGTACTTC. Translation: CASRGNEQYF.

The chain combines TRBV20-1 with TRBJ1-2; tentatively, D is TRBD1 (5 bases). There are 12 residues in the CDR3. V was trimmed by 5 bases and J by 7 bases, leaving 14 bases between them. Looked up from germline, CDR1 is DFQATT and CDR2 is SNEGSKA (reference sequence). The chain's CDR3 is CSASDTTFGYTF. The DNA for the CDR3 is TGCAGTGCTTCGGACACCACCTTTGGCTACACCTTC.

Details on this clonotype: The CDR3 does not end in the conserved phenylalanine or tryptophan, so this is likely a read error. The DNA is left out, because the CDR3 cannot be placed on it with certainty; the CDR3 is given as TCRdb lists it. The chain uses TRBV29-1 and TRBJ1-6. CDR1 is SQVTM and CDR2 is ANQGSEA in the germline V gene. From its first to its last residue, the CDR3 has 13 amino acids. The CDR3 protein is CSVLEWVDSPIHI.

With regard to this clonotype: A read error may explain this, as a much larger clone is one base away. The V call is TRBV5-4, the J call TRBJ2-5, with 10 bases that match TRBD2. Germline V lookup: CDR1 SGHNT, CDR2 YYREEE (reference sequence). After removal of 0 bases from V and 2 bases from J, the junction contained 4 bases not matched to a gene. This CDR3 is built from 16 residues. The CDR3 nucleotides read TGTGCCAGCAGCTTGGCCCTAGCGGGGGATCAAGAGACCCAGTACTTC. Its translation: CASSLALAGDQETQYF.

As for this clonotype: It may be a read error: a sequence one base away is much more abundant. The chain employs TRBV5-4 and TRBJ1-1; D is possibly TRBD1 (6 bases). Germline CDR1 is SGHNT and CDR2 is YYREEE (reference sequence). This CDR3 has 14 residues. The ends were cut back, 4 bases at V and 1 base at J, with 11 bases in the middle. In nucleotides, the CDR3 is TGTGCCAGCAGCATGGGGGGCCGGAACACTGAAGCTTTCTTT. Translated: CASSMGGRNTEAFF. Full variable domain (rest looked up from reference TRBV5-4 and TRBJ1-1): ETGVTQSPTHLIKTRGQQVTLRCSSQSGHNTVSWYQQALGQGPQFIFQYYREEENGRGNFPPRFSGLQFPNYSSELNVNALELDDSALYLCASSMGGRNTEAFFGQGTRLTVV.

This clonotype appeared many times. V usage is TRBV28 and J usage is TRBJ2-2; D perhaps matches TRBD2 (5 bases). The CDR3 spans 14 residues. Germline V gene lookup returns CDR1 MDHEN and CDR2 SYDVKM. V lost 5 bases and J lost 7, with 14 bases in between. This chain's CDR3 is CASSTDSVVGELFF. The CDR3 DNA is TGTGCCAGCAGTACGGACTCTGTGGTCGGGGAGCTGTTTTTT.

This clonotype was seen repeatedly, ten times or more. The chain has TRBV20-1 and TRBJ1-1; perhaps TRBD1 as D (5 bases). This CDR3 is built from 15 residues. Germline lookup yields CDR1 DFQATT and CDR2 SNEGSKA (reference sequence). V was pared by 6 bases and J by 1 base, with 18 bases between. Here the CDR3 reads CSARGEGRGNTEAFF. The CDR3 DNA reads TGCAGTGCCCGAGGGGAGGGGCGCGGGAACACTGAAGCTTTCTTT.

Comment on this clonotype: The CDR3 does not end in the conserved phenylalanine or tryptophan, so this is likely a read error. The chain has TRBV30 and TRBJ2-7, with 11 bases matching TRBD2. V was clipped by 0 bases and J by 3 bases; unmatched bases: 4. CDR3 size: 15 residues. Germline CDR1 GTSNPN, CDR2 SVGIG (reference sequence). In nucleotides, the CDR3 is TGTGCCTGGAGTGTTCTAGCGGGAGGCGGCTACGAGCAGTACTTA. This sequence encodes CAWSVLAGGGYEQYL.

In the case of this clonotype: One end of the junction fails to match germline, which may point to a read error. The V and J genes are TRBV6-6 and TRBJ1-2, with 7 bases identical to TRBD1. Germline values: CDR1 MNHNY, CDR2 SVGAGI (reference sequence). This CDR3 region has 17 residues. The chain's CDR3 is CTSGYGQGGLLYYGYTF. The CDR3 bases are TGTACCAGCGGTTACGGGCAGGGGGGCCTTCTTTACTATGGCTACACCTTC.

Note on this clonotype: At one boundary the junction diverges from the germline segment, which might be a read error. The rearrangement joins TRBV28 to TRBJ1-1; possibly TRBD1 for D (5 bases). CDR1 and CDR2 (germline): MDHEN, SYDVKM. The CDR3 runs 13 residues. CDR3 in DNA: TGTGCCGGCAGTCGGGGGAATGGTGATGAAGCTTTCTTT. This gives the protein CAGSRGNGDEAFF. Variable domain in full (rest from reference TRBV28 and TRBJ1-1): DVKVTQSSRYLVKRTGEKVFLECVQDMDHENMFWYRQDPGLGLRLIYFSYDVKMKEKGDIPEGYSVSREKKERFSLILESASTNQTSMYLCAGSRGNGDEAFFGQGTRLTVV.

Regarding this clonotype: Compared with germline, one end of the junction differs, possibly owing to a read error. The J gene is TRBJ2-1, the V gene TRBV6-6, with D possibly matching TRBD2 (6 bases). The germline gives CDR1 MNHNY, CDR2 SVGAGI (reference sequence). This CDR3 region has 17 residues. CDR3 sequence (DNA): TGTGCCAGCAGTTATGGGACCAGACTAGTGGGCAACAATGAGCAGTCCTTC. Translating gives CASSYGTRLVGNNEQSF.

This clonotype was counted only a few times. The chain joins TRBV7-3 to TRBJ2-1, with 11 bases matching TRBD2. Germline CDR1 is SGHTA and CDR2 is FQGTGA. V was pared by 2 bases and J by 4 bases, with 4 bases of the junction left unmatched. CDR3 length equals 16 residues. Here the CDR3 reads CASSLVPSGGYNEQFF. Written as DNA, the CDR3 is TGTGCCAGCAGCTTAGTGCCTAGCGGGGGGTACAATGAGCAGTTCTTC.

Of note for this clonotype: A much larger clone is a single base away; this may be a read error. The V gene is TRBV10-3, the J gene TRBJ2-7, with D perhaps TRBD2 (6 bases). V gave up 6 bases and J gave up 7 bases, with 19 bases separating them. CDR3 size: 14 residues. The germline gives CDR1 ENHRY, CDR2 SYGVKD. The DNA of the CDR3 is TGTGCCATCAGGGACATGGGAGGTCCGGGGGAGCAGTACTTC. Translated, it gives CAIRDMGGPGEQYF.

The chain uses TRBV29-1 and TRBJ1-3, with D maybe TRBD1 (6 bases). The V gene lost 8 bases and the J gene lost 0 bases, with 17 bases spanning the gap. This CDR3 is built from 15 residues. Germline-derived CDR1 and CDR2 are SQVTM and ANQGSEA. The CDR3 DNA reads TGCAGCCTTCGAGGGGGGCAGCACTCTGGAAACACCATATATTTT. This codes for CSLRGGQHSGNTIYF.